These 22 T cell receptor beta chains came from one sample sequenced in a study of cytomegalovirus exposure and HLA in healthy donors. Both 60 Vbeta primers and 13 Jbeta primers went into the PCR. Here immunoSEQ multiplex PCR was the method, and the copy in TCRdb shows in-frame clones only, minus some. The sample lists around 190,000 clones, around 77% seen once, with roughly 3% in the top ten. The source material was PBMCs. The source of these receptors is a woman younger than 45 in good health and CMV-seronegative.

The gene calls are TRBV5-1 and TRBJ2-5, with D tentatively TRBD1 (5 bases). This CDR3 is 15 amino acids long. CDR1 is SGHRS and CDR2 is YFSETQ in the germline V gene. Trimming removed 0 bases at V and 4 bases at J, with 13 bases between. DNA of the CDR3: TGCGCCAGCAGCTTGGATATAACAGGAATAGAGACCCAGTACTTC. This encodes CASSLDITGIETQYF.

The chain links TRBV11-2 to TRBJ2-2, with 13 bases fitting TRBD2. In germline, CDR1 is SGHAT, CDR2 FQNNGV. After removal of 4 bases from V and 5 bases from J, the junction contained 7 bases not matched to a gene. CDR3 size: 17 residues. The CDR3 reads CASSSGLAGDRTGELFF. The CDR3 DNA is TGTGCCAGCAGCTCCGGACTAGCGGGGGATCGAACCGGGGAGCTGTTTTTT.

The rearrangement links TRBV2 to TRBJ2-6; D gene unclear. V dropped 8 bases and J dropped 0 bases, with 11 bases sitting between them. Germline lookup yields CDR1 SNHLY and CDR2 FYNNEI. CDR3 length equals 15 residues. For the CDR3, the DNA is TGTGCCAGCCTACCAAACCTCTCTGGGGCCAACGTCCTGACTTTC. It yields the protein CASLPNLSGANVLTF. Using reference TRBV2 and TRBJ2-6 for the parts outside the CDR3, the full variable domain is EPEVTQTPSHQVTQMGQEVILRCVPISNHLYFYWYRQILGQKVEFLVSFYNNEISEKSEIFDDQFSVERPDGSNFTLKIRSTKLEDSAMYFCASLPNLSGANVLTFGAGSRLTVL.

The chain carries TRBV2 and TRBJ1-5; unclear D gene. CDR3 length: 15 residues. Germline CDR1 SNHLY, CDR2 FYNNEI. The V end was cut by 3 bases, the J end by 1 base, with 10 bases between. CDR3 coding DNA: TGTGCCAGCAGTGAGGCTCGGGTAAGCAATCAGCCCCAGCATTTT. This encodes CASSEARVSNQPQHF.

The chain employs TRBV2 and TRBJ2-2; 10 nucleotides line up with TRBD1. The CDR3 runs to 15 residues. The germline V gene encodes CDR1 SNHLY and CDR2 FYNNEI. J lost 3 bases, V lost 5 bases, and 3 bases had no gene match. For the CDR3, the DNA is TGTGCCAGCAGTAAGACAGGGGGCGACACCGGGGAGCTGTTTTTT. Translated, it gives CASSKTGGDTGELFF.

The CDR3 DNA reads as TGTGCCAGCAGCTTAGTAGCGGGTGTGCATGAGCAGTTCTTC. Translated, it gives CASSLVAGVHEQFF. This chain connects TRBV11-2 to TRBJ2-1; 7 positions match TRBD2. V lost 1 base to trimming and J lost 8 bases; unmatched junction nucleotides: 5. This CDR3 has 14 residues. Germline CDR1 and CDR2: SGHAT and FQNNGV.

This chain uses TRBV11-2 with TRBJ2-6; unclear D gene. The CDR3 totals 17 residues. V gave up 2 bases and J gave up 0 bases, with 11 bases separating them. From germline, CDR1 is SGHAT and CDR2 FQNNGV. The CDR3 DNA sequence: TGTGCCAGCAGCTTATTGGCAGGCAGCTCTGGGGCCAACGTCCTGACTTTC. This gives the protein CASSLLAGSSGANVLTF.

The CDR3 is CAWSIAGATAYEQYF. The DNA of the CDR3 is TGTGCCTGGAGTATAGCAGGGGCGACTGCGTACGAGCAGTACTTC. The chain joins TRBV30 to TRBJ2-7, with D possibly being TRBD1 (6 bases). The ends were cut back, 2 bases at V and 4 bases at J, with 18 bases in the middle. The CDR3 has 15 residues. Germline V gene data show CDR1 as GTSNPN and CDR2 as SVGIG (reference sequence).

The V gene is TRBV5-1, the J gene TRBJ1-3; tentative D call: TRBD1 (5 bases). Germline assignment: CDR1 SGHRS and CDR2 YFSETQ. This CDR3 is 19 amino acids long. V lost 2 bases, J lost 0 bases, and 21 bases lay in between. The CDR3 protein is CASSLDWTPETYSGNTIYF. CDR3 DNA sequence: TGCGCCAGCAGCTTAGATTGGACACCTGAAACCTACTCTGGAAACACCATATATTTT.

This rearrangement joins TRBV2 to TRBJ1-5, with D possibly being TRBD1 (5 bases). The germline CDR1 and CDR2 sequences are SNHLY and FYNNEI. The V end was cut by 1 base, the J end by 2 bases, with 9 bases between. This CDR3 spans 15 amino acids. This CDR3 reads CASSEVRGGNQPQHF. The CDR3 DNA reads TGTGCCAGCAGTGAAGTCCGGGGGGGCAATCAGCCCCAGCATTTT.

The sample holds a few counts of this clone. DNA of the CDR3: TGTGCCACCAGGGAACAGACAAGCTCCTACGAGCAGTACTTC. It translates to CATREQTSSYEQYF. The rearrangement uses TRBV15 and TRBJ2-7; D unclear. The CDR3 contains 14 residues. Germline V gene sequence: CDR1 LNHNV, CDR2 YYDKDF (reference sequence). Trimming took 6 bases from V and 0 from J, leaving 12 bases between them.

The chain has TRBV6-1 and TRBJ2-5; 11 nucleotides agree with TRBD1. The J call may be incorrect, as the DNA end agrees better with TRBJ2-7. The CDR3 runs 15 residues. Germline V CDR1 and CDR2: MNHNS, SASEGT. The CDR3 loop is CASSSGTGGSYEQYF. The CDR3 bases are TGTGCCAGCAGTTCCGGGACAGGGGGCTCCTACGAGCAGTACTTC.

This clone was detected once. The rearrangement links TRBV5-4 to TRBJ1-3; 8 bases align to TRBD1. J lost 5 bases, V lost 4 bases, and 2 bases had no gene match. The CDR3 runs to 13 residues. Germline CDR1 SGHNT, CDR2 YYREEE (reference sequence). CDR3 in DNA: TGTGCCAGCAGCGACAGGGGCAGAAACACCATATATTTT. This encodes CASSDRGRNTIYF.

This clone was observed a single time. Written as DNA, the CDR3 is TGTGCCAGCAGCCGCGGGACAGGAAGACTTTATGGCTACACCTTC. Amino acids: CASSRGTGRLYGYTF. The rearrangement links TRBV5-4 to TRBJ1-2; the match to TRBD1 covers 8 bases. Germline-derived CDR1 and CDR2 are SGHNT and YYREEE (reference sequence). V shed 4 bases, J shed 5 bases, and the junction held 10 bases outside the gene matches. This CDR3 contains 15 residues.

This clone was seen more than once but under ten times. The same CDR3 arises from other DNA sequences in this sample as well. The chain is built from TRBV7-2 and TRBJ1-4; 11 bases map to TRBD1. CDR3 length: 14 amino acids. Germline values: CDR1 SGHTA, CDR2 FQGNSA. V trimming: 5 bases; J trimming: 7 bases; junction bases outside the gene matches: 3. CDR3 region: CASSPGTGGEKLFF. CDR3 sequence (DNA): TGTGCCAGCAGCCCAGGGACAGGGGGTGAAAAACTGTTTTTT.

This clone came up a few times. The chain joins TRBV4-1 to TRBJ2-5, with 7 bases fitting TRBD2. Germline CDR1 is MGHRA and CDR2 is YSYEKL. The CDR3 extends over 15 amino acids. V was pared by 4 bases and J by 1 base, with 6 bases of the junction left unmatched. Here the CDR3 reads CASSRLAISQETQYF. The CDR3, as DNA: TGCGCCAGCAGCCGACTAGCTATCTCCCAAGAGACCCAGTACTTC.

In this sample, this clone turned up a few times. This chain connects TRBV5-1 to TRBJ2-3; 11 positions match TRBD2. The CDR3 extends over 18 amino acids. V was pared by 1 base and J by 4 bases, with 11 bases of the junction left unmatched. CDR1 and CDR2 (germline): SGHRS, YFSETQ. CDR3 nucleotide sequence: TGCGCCAGCAGCTTGCAGGGGTATACTAGCGGGAGTGCAGATACGCAGTATTTT. Translated, it gives CASSLQGYTSGSADTQYF.

This clone was seen a single time. The V gene is TRBV6-6, the J gene TRBJ2-3, with D perhaps TRBD2 (6 bases). CDR1 is MNHNY and CDR2 is SVGAGI in the germline V gene (reference sequence). Trimming shortened V by 6 bases and J by 2 bases, and 18 bases separated the two germline ends. The CDR3 sequence is 16 residues long. CDR3 sequence (DNA): TGTGCCAGCAGCAACCCGCCGGGAGACGACACAGATACGCAGTATTTT. Translating it yields CASSNPPGDDTDTQYF.

The rearrangement links TRBV7-6 to TRBJ1-1; 7 bases map to TRBD1. Trimming removed 5 bases from V and 0 bases from J; junction bases left unmatched: 6. Germline assignment: CDR1 SGHVS and CDR2 FNYEAQ. The length of the CDR3 is 15 residues. CDR3 nucleotides: TGTGCCAGCAGCCAGGGGGGACAGTTGAACACTGAAGCTTTCTTT. It translates to CASSQGGQLNTEAFF.

This clone was seen just once. The rearrangement uses TRBV18 and TRBJ1-1, with 10 bases aligning to TRBD1. Losses at the gene ends were 8 bases for V and 1 base for J; bases not matched to a gene: 13. The CDR3 has 17 residues. Germline V gives CDR1 KGHSH, CDR2 LQKENI. The CDR3 here is CASRTSQGQGTNTEAFF. CDR3 DNA: TGTGCCAGCCGCACCTCGCAGGGACAGGGGACGAACACTGAAGCTTTCTTT.

This clone was seen a handful of times. This chain uses TRBV5-1 with TRBJ2-7; 7 bases are shared with TRBD1. The V and J ends lost 2 bases and 3 bases, in that order; junction bases with no gene match: 5. Germline V gene data show CDR1 as SGHRS and CDR2 as YFSETQ. This CDR3 contains 14 residues. CDR3: CASSLEYRGYEQYF. CDR3 in DNA: TGCGCCAGCAGCTTAGAGTACAGGGGCTACGAGCAGTACTTC.

This clone was observed a handful of times. V and J are TRBV10-2 and TRBJ1-4, with D unclear. The V gene lost 0 bases and the J gene lost 7 bases, with 12 bases spanning the gap. The CDR3 covers 15 residues. The germline CDR1 and CDR2 sequences are WSHSY and SAAADI. The CDR3 loop is CASSESGFSSEKLFF. The CDR3 DNA reads TGCGCCAGCAGTGAGTCGGGCTTCTCCTCTGAAAAACTGTTTTTT.